This TCR beta chain was documented in a study of blood T cell repertoires in COVID-19. The wider study: From T cells, B-cell-depleted T cells, or PBMCs came the material, which was cDNA or gDNA.

This clone showed up just once. Libraries were prepared by immunoSEQ multiplex PCR; TCRdb keeps only in-frame clonotypes and omits some of them. Of 150,000 or so clones in the sample, approximately 91% were seen once. The V and J ends lost 1 base and 0 bases respectively, with 9 bases between them. The CDR3 loop spans 14 amino acids. Germline values: CDR1 GTSNPN, CDR2 SVGIG (reference sequence). The chain combines TRBV30 with TRBJ1-1, with D unresolved. This clonotype was sampled from a man aged 18 to 30 with acute or convalescent COVID-19. The source material was peripheral blood. In DNA, the CDR3 is TGTGCCTGGAGTGGCCCAGCGATGAACACTGAAGCTTTCTTT. Residues: CAWSGPAMNTEAFF.